These 20 T cell receptor beta chains originate from one sample sequenced in a study of blood T cell repertoires in COVID-19 (dated by TCRdb to the early 2020s). Library preparation employed the immunoSEQ multiplex PCR assay. TCRdb holds this immuneACCESS table with in-frame rearrangements only. Some clones are missing; in checked studies, unresolved V genes explain under half, and the rest has no known cause. This sample has about 520,000 clones in its table, and over 75% of those were observed once. Clones ranked in the top ten supply more than 3% of the sample. Sample: peripheral blood. The receptors here all came from a human donor in a cohort sampled during active COVID-19.

This clone is a singleton in its sample. The chain has TRBV14 and TRBJ2-1; 7 bases agree with TRBD2. The germline V gene has CDR1 SGHDN and CDR2 FVKESK. This CDR3 has 14 residues. Losses at the gene ends were 5 bases for V and 6 bases for J; bases not matched to a gene: 7. The CDR3 loop is CASSFGGRVNEQFF. The CDR3 nucleotides read TGTGCCAGCAGCTTTGGGGGGAGGGTCAATGAGCAGTTCTTC.

The chain uses TRBV7-3 and TRBJ2-5; a weak D match, TRBD2 (5 bases). The CDR3 runs to 13 residues. Trimming removed 5 bases from V and 5 bases from J, with 12 bases in between. Germline lookup yields CDR1 SGHTA and CDR2 FQGTGA. The CDR3 loop is CASSASRVETQYF. Written as DNA, the CDR3 is TGTGCCAGCAGCGCGTCGAGGGTGGAGACCCAGTACTTC.

V and J are TRBV19 and TRBJ2-5; tentative D call: TRBD1 (5 bases). The V end was cut by 3 bases, the J end by 2 bases, with 10 bases between. CDR1 is LNHDA, CDR2 SQIVND, per germline (reference sequence). The CDR3 extends over 14 amino acids. CDR3 bases: TGTGCCAGTAGTATTAGGGGCAGACAAGAGACCCAGTACTTC. Amino acid sequence: CASSIRGRQETQYF.

This chain connects TRBV30 to TRBJ2-2, with D perhaps TRBD2 (5 bases). In germline, CDR1 is GTSNPN, CDR2 SVGIG (reference sequence). The CDR3 is made up of 15 amino acids. Trimming pared 0 bases from V and 6 bases from J, leaving 14 bases between. This CDR3 is CAWSVTGRGSGELFF. The CDR3 DNA reads as TGTGCCTGGAGTGTAACGGGCCGCGGGTCCGGGGAGCTGTTTTTT.

CDR3 residues: CASSHPGQAYEQYF. CDR3 nucleotide sequence: TGCGCCAGCAGCCACCCGGGACAGGCCTACGAGCAGTACTTC. The chain is built from TRBV5-1 and TRBJ2-7, with 8 bases lining up with TRBD1. The CDR3 extends over 14 amino acids. J was trimmed by 2 bases and V by 4 bases; bases with no gene match: 5. Germline CDR1 reads SGHRS; CDR2 reads YFSETQ.

The chain combines TRBV27 with TRBJ2-5; D might be TRBD1 (5 bases). CDR3 length: 13 amino acids. Germline values: CDR1 MNHEY, CDR2 SMNVEV (reference sequence). V lost 5 bases to trimming and J lost 4 bases, with 11 bases between them. This CDR3 is CASSLGVGETQYF. Here the CDR3 DNA reads TGTGCCAGCAGTCTAGGGGTAGGAGAGACCCAGTACTTC.

The chain employs TRBV27 and TRBJ1-1; no clear D. V shed 9 bases and J shed 3 bases, with 17 bases lying between them. CDR3 length: 14 amino acids. CDR1 and CDR2 from the germline V gene are MNHEY and SMNVEV (reference sequence). The CDR3 is CASQTRGAHTEAFF. The CDR3 DNA follows: TGTGCCAGTCAAACCCGAGGTGCCCACACTGAAGCTTTCTTT.

The J gene is TRBJ2-3, the V gene TRBV6-5; D gene uncertain. V was trimmed by 11 bases and J by 1 base, leaving 16 bases between them. There are 14 residues in the CDR3. CDR1 MNHEY and CDR2 SVGAGI come from the germline V gene. CDR3 DNA sequence: TGTGCCGTCCAAGTTAGTTTGGGCACAGATACGCAGTATTTT. It codes for CAVQVSLGTDTQYF.

V usage is TRBV29-1 and J usage is TRBJ2-1; D call uncertain. The germline V gene has CDR1 SQVTM and CDR2 ANQGSEA. CDR3 length: 12 residues. Trimming shortened V by 6 bases and J by 7 bases, and 13 bases separated the two germline ends. The CDR3 sequence: CSVGRFGNEQFF. Written as DNA, the CDR3 is TGCAGCGTGGGCAGGTTCGGGAATGAGCAGTTCTTC.

The chain couples TRBV28 to TRBJ2-2, with D possibly TRBD1 on 6 matching bases. Deletions cut 8 bases from V and 6 bases from J, with 10 bases between. The CDR3 totals 12 residues. Per the germline V gene, CDR1 is MDHEN and CDR2 is SYDVKM. The CDR3 loop is CASRSGAGELFF. The CDR3 DNA follows: TGTGCCAGCCGATCAGGGGCCGGGGAGCTGTTTTTT.

V and J are TRBV19 and TRBJ1-5, with D perhaps matching TRBD1 (6 bases). Trimming pared 8 bases from V and 1 base from J, leaving 9 bases between. This CDR3 spans 13 amino acids. Germline V gene sequence: CDR1 LNHDA, CDR2 SQIVND (reference sequence). Here the CDR3 reads CASGQTSNQPQHF. The CDR3 bases are TGTGCCAGTGGACAGACGAGCAATCAGCCCCAGCATTTT.

The gene calls are TRBV5-1 and TRBJ2-2, with 8 bases identical to TRBD1. Looked up from germline, CDR1 is SGHRS and CDR2 is YFSETQ. This CDR3 has 16 residues. V trimming: 1 base; J trimming: 4 bases; junction bases outside the gene matches: 6. The CDR3 loop reads CASSLNQGALTGELFF. The CDR3 DNA follows: TGCGCCAGCAGCTTGAATCAGGGGGCACTCACCGGGGAGCTGTTTTTT.

The V call is TRBV7-3, the J call TRBJ2-1; 8 nucleotides agree with TRBD2. The length of the CDR3 is 15 residues. With V trimmed by 5 bases and J by 7 bases, 10 bases remained unmatched. CDR1 and CDR2 (germline): SGHTA, FQGTGA. The CDR3 loop is CASSPSPGGPNEQFF. CDR3 nucleotides: TGTGCCAGCAGCCCCTCTCCGGGAGGGCCAAATGAGCAGTTCTTC.

The chain carries TRBV6-5 and TRBJ2-7; D is possibly TRBD1 (5 bases). This CDR3 has 14 residues. Trimming took 7 bases from V and 1 from J, leaving 14 bases between them. Germline V gene sequence: CDR1 MNHEY, CDR2 SVGAGI. The CDR3 loop is CASTEVQGSYEQYF. In nucleotides, the CDR3 is TGTGCCAGCACCGAGGTGCAGGGTTCCTACGAGCAGTACTTC.

The chain has TRBV4-3 and TRBJ1-2; D might be TRBD1 (5 bases). This CDR3 has 14 amino acids. Trimming removed 1 base from V and 7 bases from J, with 13 bases in between. CDR1 LGHNA and CDR2 YSLEER come from the germline V gene. CDR3 sequence: CASSQAGGWAGYTF. CDR3 in DNA: TGCGCCAGCAGCCAAGCGGGGGGGTGGGCTGGCTACACCTTC.

This chain joins TRBV11-3 and TRBJ2-3; 8 bases are a match to TRBD2. Germline trimming cut 5 bases from V and 0 bases from J; bases unmatched to any gene: 1. The CDR3 extends over 14 amino acids. CDR1 and CDR2 (germline): SGHNT, YENEEA. The CDR3 DNA follows: TGTGCCAGCAGCGCGGGGGGTAGCACAGATACGCAGTATTTT. Protein sequence: CASSAGGSTDTQYF.

CDR3 loop: CASSRGTTRSTDTQYF. The CDR3, as DNA: TGTGCCAGCTCACGCGGGACTACACGGAGCACAGATACGCAGTATTTT. The genes are TRBV18 and TRBJ2-3; 7 bases are a match to TRBD2. The CDR3 has 16 amino acids. CDR1 is KGHSH, CDR2 LQKENI, per germline. V shed 4 bases and J 0 bases; nucleotides not matched to a gene: 7.

V and J are TRBV7-9 and TRBJ2-2; no firm D call. The CDR3 sequence is 15 residues long. Deletions cut 3 bases from V and 2 bases from J, with 10 bases between. Germline V lookup: CDR1 SEHNR, CDR2 FQNEAQ (reference sequence). The CDR3 DNA is TGTGCCAGCAGCTTTAAAGGAGTCAACACCGGGGAGCTGTTTTTT. Translation: CASSFKGVNTGELFF.

This sequence joins TRBV7-3 and TRBJ2-3; D not certain. This CDR3 spans 14 amino acids. In germline, CDR1 is SGHTA, CDR2 FQGTGA. Trimming left V 3 bases short and J 0 bases short, with 7 bases between. CDR3 amino acids: CASSFSSSTDTQYF. The CDR3 bases are TGTGCCAGCAGCTTTAGCTCTAGCACAGATACGCAGTATTTT.

This clone was observed a handful of times. Other DNA sequences within the sample encode an identical CDR3. The chain has TRBV11-2 and TRBJ1-1, with D possibly being TRBD1 (5 bases). The V and J ends lost 0 bases and 3 bases respectively, with 5 bases between them. Germline lookup yields CDR1 SGHAT and CDR2 FQNNGV. CDR3 length: 13 amino acids. The CDR3 spells CASSLDRDTEAFF. CDR3 in DNA: TGTGCCAGCAGCTTAGACAGGGACACTGAAGCTTTCTTT. Full variable domain (outside the CDR3, taken from reference TRBV11-2 and TRBJ1-1): EAGVAQSPRYKIIEKRQSVAFWCNPISGHATLYWYQQILGQGPKLLIQFQNNGVVDDSQLPKDRFSAERLKGVDSTLKIQPAKLEDSAVYLCASSLDRDTEAFFGQGTRLTVV.